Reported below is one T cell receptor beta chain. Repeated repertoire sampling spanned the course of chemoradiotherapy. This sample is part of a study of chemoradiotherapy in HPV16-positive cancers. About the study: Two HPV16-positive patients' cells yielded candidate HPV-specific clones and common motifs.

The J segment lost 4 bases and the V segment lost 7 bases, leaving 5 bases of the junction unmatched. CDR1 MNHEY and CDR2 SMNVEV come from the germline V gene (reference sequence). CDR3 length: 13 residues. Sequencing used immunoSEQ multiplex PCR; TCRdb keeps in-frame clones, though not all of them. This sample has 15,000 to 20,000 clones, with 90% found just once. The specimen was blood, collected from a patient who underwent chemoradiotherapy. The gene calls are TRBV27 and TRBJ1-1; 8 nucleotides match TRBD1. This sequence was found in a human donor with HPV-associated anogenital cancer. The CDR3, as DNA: TGTGCCAGCAACCAGGGGGCGAGCACTGAAGCTTTCTTT. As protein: CASNQGASTEAFF.